This passage covers 25 T cell receptor beta chains from one sample sequenced in a study of CD8+CD57+ T cells in acquired aplastic anemia. CDR3 and TCR beta VDJ profiling relied on a genomic DNA template. TCRdb re-called the reads through MiXCR, storing one row per CDR3 protein. The sample has approximately 150,000 distinct CDR3 sequences; 71% are singletons. Patients picked for sequencing had shown CD8+CD57+ cell expansion detected by flow cytometry. The sample taken for sequencing was sorted CD4+, CD8+, or CD8+CD57+ T cells (not recorded which) from PBMCs. Source of these receptors: a human donor with aplastic anemia.

This clonotype was recorded a few times. The chain joins TRBV7-2 to TRBJ1-6; the match to TRBD1 covers 7 bases. This CDR3 has 16 residues. The junction had 6 bases not matched to a gene; V was cut back by 5 bases and J by 2 bases. The germline gives CDR1 SGHTA, CDR2 FQGNSA. The CDR3 sequence is CASSLADRAYNSPLHF. CDR3 nucleotides: TGTGCCAGCAGCCTCGCCGACAGGGCCTATAATTCACCCCTCCACTTT.

This clonotype was picked up a small number of times. The chain couples TRBV7-3 to TRBJ2-7; tentatively, D is TRBD1 or TRBD2 (5 bases each). Trimming cost V 6 bases and J 2 bases, with 17 bases left between them. The CDR3 is 15 residues long. Germline CDR1 SGHTA, CDR2 FQGTGA. This chain's CDR3 is CASRPSGTHPYEQYF. The CDR3 region has the DNA TGTGCCAGCAGGCCTTCCGGGACGCATCCCTACGAGCAGTACTTC.

The V call is TRBV14, the J call TRBJ2-7, with TRBD1 matching 7 bases. This CDR3 has 14 amino acids. V gave up 6 bases and J gave up 2 bases; unmatched junction bases: 7. Per germline, CDR1 SGHDN and CDR2 FVKESK. The CDR3 sequence: CASRATGATYEQYF. The CDR3 bases are TGTGCCAGCAGGGCAACAGGGGCGACCTACGAGCAGTACTTC.

V gene TRBV29-1 combines with J gene TRBJ2-3; possibly TRBD2 for D (5 bases). Germline assignment: CDR1 SQVTM and CDR2 ANQGSEA. This CDR3 region has 13 residues. Deletions cut 4 bases from V and 0 bases from J, with 8 bases between. This chain's CDR3 is CSVVGGSTDTQYF. DNA of the CDR3: TGCAGCGTTGTTGGCGGGAGCACAGATACGCAGTATTTT.

The rearrangement joins TRBV10-3 to TRBJ2-3; 8 bases fit TRBD2. CDR3 length: 15 residues. Per germline, CDR1 ENHRY and CDR2 SYGVKD. The V and J ends lost 3 bases and 4 bases, in that order; junction bases with no gene match: 6. The CDR3, as DNA: TGTGCCATCAGTGAAAGCGGGAGCTGGGCAGATACGCAGTATTTT. This gives the protein CAISESGSWADTQYF.

The chain employs TRBV19 and TRBJ2-2; D might be TRBD1 or TRBD2, each matching 5 bases. Germline CDR1 is LNHDA and CDR2 is SQIVND (reference sequence). CDR3 length: 15 amino acids. V lost 5 bases and J 4 bases, leaving 14 bases between the germline ends. The CDR3 DNA is TGTGCCAGTAGTCTCTTGTCTGGGACCACCGGGGAGCTGTTTTTT. Protein: CASSLLSGTTGELFF.

CDR3 nucleotide sequence: TGTGCCAGCAGGAAAGTGGGAGAGAGATTTCAAGAGACCCAGTACTTC. Its protein product is CASRKVGERFQETQYF. The chain has TRBV28 and TRBJ2-5; D may be TRBD2 (5 bases). The CDR3 is 16 amino acids. Trimming cost V 6 bases and J 2 bases, with 19 bases left between them. Germline CDR1 and CDR2: MDHEN and SYDVKM.

The chain is built from TRBV7-6 and TRBJ2-5; D gene uncertain. The CDR3 spans 12 residues. Trimming removed 2 bases at V and 0 bases at J, with 1 base between. Germline values: CDR1 SGHVS, CDR2 FNYEAQ. CDR3 amino acids: CASSLNQETQYF. CDR3 DNA sequence: TGTGCCAGCAGCTTAAACCAAGAGACCCAGTACTTC. The full variable domain, completed using reference TRBV7-6 and TRBJ2-5, is GAGVSQSPRYKVTKRGQDVALRCDPISGHVSLYWYRQALGQGPEFLTYFNYEAQQDKSGLPNDRFSAERPEGSISTLTIQRTEQRDSAMYRCASSLNQETQYFGPGTRLLVL.

The V and J genes are TRBV25-1 and TRBJ1-2, with a possible D match to TRBD1 (5 bases). The germline V gene encodes CDR1 MGHDK and CDR2 SYGVNS. The CDR3 loop spans 15 amino acids. V was cut by 3 bases and J by 5 bases, with 16 bases left in between. Here the CDR3 reads CASSEPGPGLYGYTF. DNA of the CDR3: TGTGCCAGCAGTGAGCCGGGGCCGGGGTTATATGGCTACACCTTC.

This clonotype was counted between two and nine times. The rearrangement uses TRBV10-3 and TRBJ2-2, with 8 positions matching TRBD1. The germline V gene has CDR1 ENHRY and CDR2 SYGVKD. Losses at the gene ends were 10 bases for V and 5 bases for J; bases not matched to a gene: 6. The CDR3 has 13 amino acids. CDR3 region: CATDRGGTGELFF. The CDR3 DNA is TGTGCCACCGACAGGGGTGGAACCGGGGAGCTGTTTTTT.

V is TRBV24-1 and J is TRBJ2-3; TRBD2 matches 8 bases. Germline V gene data show CDR1 as KGHDR and CDR2 as SFDVKD. The CDR3 loop spans 14 amino acids. J was trimmed by 7 bases and V by 9 bases; bases with no gene match: 11. CDR3 in DNA: TGTGCCACCGGATCGGGGGGGCCTGTCAATACGCAGTATTTT. The encoded protein is CATGSGGPVNTQYF.

The rearrangement uses TRBV7-3 and TRBJ2-3, with D hard to call. CDR1 SGHTA and CDR2 FQGTGA come from the germline V gene. V was clipped by 4 bases and J by 2 bases, with 10 bases between them. The CDR3 spans 14 residues. The CDR3 here is CASSSDRYTDTQYF. In DNA, the CDR3 is TGTGCCAGCAGCTCGGACCGATACACAGATACGCAGTATTTT.

The chain joins TRBV10-3 to TRBJ1-2; TRBD1 aligns across 8 bases. The germline gives CDR1 ENHRY, CDR2 SYGVKD. J was trimmed by 6 bases and V by 10 bases; bases with no gene match: 10. This CDR3 comprises 13 residues. The CDR3 protein is CASRAGGMDGYTF. The CDR3 DNA reads as TGTGCCAGCAGGGCAGGGGGCATGGATGGCTACACCTTC.

This chain joins TRBV20-1 and TRBJ1-2, with 7 positions matching TRBD1. Germline CDR1 DFQATT, CDR2 SNEGSKA (reference sequence). CDR3 size: 14 residues. The V gene end was trimmed by 3 bases and the J gene end by 4 bases; junction bases not matched to a gene: 8. Written as DNA, the CDR3 is TGCAGTGCTAGGGGTGACAGGGTCGGCTATGGCTACACCTTC. Translated, it gives CSARGDRVGYGYTF.

The chain joins TRBV20-1 to TRBJ2-1, with D possibly being TRBD2 (6 bases). The CDR3 covers 15 residues. From germline, CDR1 is DFQATT and CDR2 SNEGSKA (reference sequence). With 5 bases removed from V and 5 bases from J, the gap between germline ends came to 19 bases. This CDR3 reads CSAPATGTGNNEQFF. The CDR3 DNA is TGCAGTGCTCCAGCCACCGGGACTGGGAACAATGAGCAGTTCTTC.

Turning to this clonotype: A read error may produce the germline difference seen at one junction end. This rearrangement joins TRBV5-4 to TRBJ2-5, with 16 bases aligning to TRBD2. The CDR3 is 15 amino acids. In germline, CDR1 is SGHNT, CDR2 YYREEE (reference sequence). CDR3 coding DNA: TGTGCCACAGGGACTAGCGGGAGGGTACAAGAGACCCAATACTTC. Translating gives CATGTSGRVQETQYF.

This rearrangement joins TRBV9 to TRBJ1-1; D gene uncertain. From germline, CDR1 is SGDLS and CDR2 YYNGEE. The V and J ends lost 0 bases and 1 base respectively, with 10 bases between them. This CDR3 is built from 15 residues. In DNA form, the CDR3 reads TGTGCCAGCAGCGTAGTTAGGGATTGGAACACTGAAGCTTTCTTT. Protein sequence: CASSVVRDWNTEAFF.

The chain carries TRBV7-9 and TRBJ2-5; 7 bases are shared with TRBD2. There are 13 residues in the CDR3. V lost 5 bases and J lost 7; bases outside the gene matches: 7. CDR1 is SEHNR and CDR2 is FQNEAQ in the germline V gene (reference sequence). This CDR3 is CASSLPWGGTQYF. CDR3 bases: TGTGCCAGCAGCCTCCCCTGGGGGGGGACCCAGTACTTC.

This clonotype was counted once. The chain recombines TRBV7-6 with TRBJ1-1; D remains unclear. V was trimmed by 4 bases and J by 10 bases, leaving 22 bases between them. CDR3 length: 15 amino acids. Looked up from germline, CDR1 is SGHVS and CDR2 is FNYEAQ. CDR3 coding DNA: TGTGCCAGCAGCTCCCGATTGGGCCCTGGCGTCGGAGCTTTCTTT. Amino acids: CASSSRLGPGVGAFF.

The V gene is TRBV6-5, the J gene TRBJ2-7; 13 nucleotides line up with TRBD2. Germline V gives CDR1 MNHEY, CDR2 SVGAGI. Trimming removed 6 bases from V and 4 bases from J; junction bases left unmatched: 6. The CDR3 covers 15 residues. CDR3 bases: TGTGCCAGCAGCCGACTAGCGGGGGGCCGGTACGAGCAGTACTTC. This sequence encodes CASSRLAGGRYEQYF.

The chain uses TRBV9 and TRBJ2-1, with 10 bases aligning to TRBD2. Per the germline V gene, CDR1 is SGDLS and CDR2 is YYNGEE. The CDR3 extends over 13 amino acids. J lost 15 bases, V lost 2 bases, and 8 bases had no gene match. CDR3 loop: CASSVGLAGEGFF. The DNA for the CDR3 is TGTGCCAGCAGCGTCGGTCTAGCGGGAGAGGGGTTCTTC.

Only a few counts were recorded for this clonotype. DNA for the CDR3: TGTGCCAGCAGCCGCCTTGGGACAGATCAGCCCCAGCATTTT. Its translation is CASSRLGTDQPQHF. The J gene is TRBJ1-5, the V gene TRBV3-1; 7 bases agree with TRBD1. V lost 4 bases and J lost 5; bases outside the gene matches: 5. The CDR3 runs to 14 residues. The germline V gene has CDR1 LGHDT and CDR2 YNNKEL (reference sequence).

The chain links TRBV5-1 to TRBJ2-5; TRBD2 agrees at 10 bases. J gave up 5 bases and V 4 bases, and 14 bases lay outside the gene matches. This CDR3 spans 17 amino acids. Germline V lookup: CDR1 SGHRS, CDR2 YFSETQ. The CDR3 DNA reads as TGCGCCAGCAGCGTGGACCCCGTTGGACTAGCGGCCGAGACCCAGTACTTC. This gives the protein CASSVDPVGLAAETQYF.

This chain links TRBV7-8 with TRBJ2-1; a weak D match, TRBD2 (5 bases). From germline, CDR1 is SGHVS and CDR2 FQNEAQ. The CDR3 has 13 amino acids. V lost 6 bases and J 9 bases, leaving 15 bases between the germline ends. Written as DNA, the CDR3 is TGTGCCAGCAGACCCGGGGTAGCAGGTGAGCAGTTCTTC. Its protein product is CASRPGVAGEQFF.

V and J are TRBV9 and TRBJ2-7, with a tentative D call TRBD1 (5 bases). The V end was cut by 4 bases, the J end by 3 bases, with 14 bases between. The CDR3 length is 14 residues. Germline V gene data show CDR1 as SGDLS and CDR2 as YYNGEE. The DNA of the CDR3 is TGTGCCAGCAGCTTGGGGCCAGCCGGCTACGAGCAGTACTTC. Translating it yields CASSLGPAGYEQYF.